This paragraph reports one T cell receptor (beta chain). Its antigen is unknown. This sample stems from a study of T cell repertoires in cytomegalovirus infection. Across the study: Recently described HLA-C-restricted plus well-studied HLA-B-restricted CMV epitopes were used. Study-wide results and limits: Carriers of CMV plus the relevant HLA were identified by cumulative public TCR beta family frequency. Clonotype analysis showed dominance of the ex vivo response by HLA-C-restricted CMV-specific TCR beta clonotypes.

TCRdb reanalysed the reads using MiXCR and keeps one entry per CDR3 protein. Counted here are 80,000 or so distinct CDR3 sequences, approximately 39% occurring once; the ten biggest clones make up approximately 93%. This CDR3 is built from 12 residues. The germline V gene encodes CDR1 SGHTA and CDR2 FQGTGA. V lost 2 bases and J lost 7, with 6 bases in between. This specimen was CD8+ T cells from cultured PBMCs, taken from culture after CMV antigen stimulation. This chain joins TRBV7-3 and TRBJ2-1; D is uncertain. The receptor comes from a human donor in good health (CMV status not recorded). Some clones in this sample may be carry-over from other donors' samples. This chain's CDR3 is CASSLFGNEQFF. CDR3 coding DNA: TGTGCCAGCAGCTTATTCGGTAATGAGCAGTTCTTC. Full variable domain (remainder filled in from reference TRBV7-3 and TRBJ2-1): GAGVSQTPSNKVTEKGKYVELRCDPISGHTALYWYRQSLGQGPEFLIYFQGTGAADDSGLPNDRFFAVRPEGSVSTLKIQRTERGDSAVYLCASSLFGNEQFFGPGTRLTVL.